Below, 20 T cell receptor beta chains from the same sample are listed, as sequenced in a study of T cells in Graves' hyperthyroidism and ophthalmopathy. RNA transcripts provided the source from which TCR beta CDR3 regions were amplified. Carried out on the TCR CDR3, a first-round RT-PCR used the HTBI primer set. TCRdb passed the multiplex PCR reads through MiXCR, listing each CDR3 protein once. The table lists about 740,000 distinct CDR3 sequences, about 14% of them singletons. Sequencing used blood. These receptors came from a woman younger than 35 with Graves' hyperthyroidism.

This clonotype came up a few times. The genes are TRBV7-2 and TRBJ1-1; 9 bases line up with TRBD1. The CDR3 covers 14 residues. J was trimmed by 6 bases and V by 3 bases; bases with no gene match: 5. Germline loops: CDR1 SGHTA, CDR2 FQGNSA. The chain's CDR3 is CASSFRDRVSEAFF. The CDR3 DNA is TGTGCCAGCAGCTTTCGGGACAGGGTATCTGAAGCTTTCTTT.

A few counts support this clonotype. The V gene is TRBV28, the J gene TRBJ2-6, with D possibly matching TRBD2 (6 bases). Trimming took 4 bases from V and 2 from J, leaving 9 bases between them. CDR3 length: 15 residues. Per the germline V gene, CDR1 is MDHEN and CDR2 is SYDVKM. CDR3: CASSYRGTGANVLTF. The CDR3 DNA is TGTGCCAGCAGTTACCGGGGGACTGGGGCCAACGTCCTGACTTTC.

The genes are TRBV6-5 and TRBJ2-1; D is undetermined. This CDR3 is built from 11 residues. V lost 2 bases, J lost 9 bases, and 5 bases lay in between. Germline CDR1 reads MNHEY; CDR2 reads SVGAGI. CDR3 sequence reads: CASSYVGEQFF. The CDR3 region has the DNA TGTGCCAGCAGTTACGTGGGTGAGCAGTTCTTC.

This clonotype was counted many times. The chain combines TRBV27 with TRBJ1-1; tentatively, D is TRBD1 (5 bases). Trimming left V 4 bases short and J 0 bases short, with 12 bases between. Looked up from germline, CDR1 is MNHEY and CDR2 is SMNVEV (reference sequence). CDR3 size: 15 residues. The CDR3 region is CASSSRQSLNTEAFF. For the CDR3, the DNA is TGTGCCAGCAGTTCCCGACAGTCGCTGAACACTGAAGCTTTCTTT.

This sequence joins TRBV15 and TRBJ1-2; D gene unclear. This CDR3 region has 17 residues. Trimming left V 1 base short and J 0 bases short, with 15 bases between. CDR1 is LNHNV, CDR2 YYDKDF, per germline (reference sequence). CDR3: CATSRGQPKSPNYGYTF. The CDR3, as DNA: TGTGCCACCAGCAGAGGGCAACCCAAGTCTCCTAACTATGGCTACACCTTC.

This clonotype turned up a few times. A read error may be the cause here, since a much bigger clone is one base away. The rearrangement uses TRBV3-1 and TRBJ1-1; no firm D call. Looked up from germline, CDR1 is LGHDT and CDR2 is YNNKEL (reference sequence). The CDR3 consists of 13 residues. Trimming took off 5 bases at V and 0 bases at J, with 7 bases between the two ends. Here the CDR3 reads CASSNEVNTEAFF. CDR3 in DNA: TGTGCCAGCAGCAACGAGGTGAACACTGAAGCTTTCTTT.

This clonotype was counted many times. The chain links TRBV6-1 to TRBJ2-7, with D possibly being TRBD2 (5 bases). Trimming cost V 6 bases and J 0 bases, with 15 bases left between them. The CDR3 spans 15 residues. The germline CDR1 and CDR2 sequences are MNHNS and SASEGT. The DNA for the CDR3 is TGTGCCAGCAGGGCCTCGGTGGGGAGCTCCTACGAGCAGTACTTC. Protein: CASRASVGSSYEQYF.

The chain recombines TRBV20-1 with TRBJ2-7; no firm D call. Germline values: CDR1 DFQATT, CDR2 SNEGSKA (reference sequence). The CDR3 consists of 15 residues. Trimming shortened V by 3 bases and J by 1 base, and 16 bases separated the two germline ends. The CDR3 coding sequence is TGCAGTGCTAGGTTTGAGTCAATTAGATCCTACGAGCAGTACTTC. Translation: CSARFESIRSYEQYF.

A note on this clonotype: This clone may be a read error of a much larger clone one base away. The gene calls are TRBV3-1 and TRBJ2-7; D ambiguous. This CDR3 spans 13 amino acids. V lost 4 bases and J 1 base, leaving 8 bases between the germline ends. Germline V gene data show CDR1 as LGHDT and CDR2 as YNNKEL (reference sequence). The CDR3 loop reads CASSPGKSYEQYF. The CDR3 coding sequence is TGTGCCAGCAGCCCAGGCAAATCCTACGAGCAGTACTTC.

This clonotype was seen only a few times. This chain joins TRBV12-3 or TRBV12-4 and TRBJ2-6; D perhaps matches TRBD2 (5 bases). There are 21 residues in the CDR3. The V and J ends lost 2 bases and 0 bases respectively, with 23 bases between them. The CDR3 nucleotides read TGTGCCAGCAGTTTAAGGCAGCTCCTCACCCCTACTAGCTCTGGGGCCAACGTCCTGACTTTC. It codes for CASSLRQLLTPTSSGANVLTF.

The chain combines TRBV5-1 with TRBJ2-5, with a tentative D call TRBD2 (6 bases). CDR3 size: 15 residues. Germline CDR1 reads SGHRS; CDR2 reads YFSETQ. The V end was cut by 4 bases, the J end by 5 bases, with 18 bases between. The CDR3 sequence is CASSTGLRGWETQYF. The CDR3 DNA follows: TGCGCCAGCAGCACGGGCCTCCGGGGGTGGGAGACCCAGTACTTC. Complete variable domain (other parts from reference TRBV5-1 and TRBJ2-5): KAGVTQTPRYLIKTRGQQVTLSCSPISGHRSVSWYQQTPGQGLQFLFEYFSETQRNKGNFPGRFSGRQFSNSRSEMNVSTLELGDSALYLCASSTGLRGWETQYFGPGTRLLVL.

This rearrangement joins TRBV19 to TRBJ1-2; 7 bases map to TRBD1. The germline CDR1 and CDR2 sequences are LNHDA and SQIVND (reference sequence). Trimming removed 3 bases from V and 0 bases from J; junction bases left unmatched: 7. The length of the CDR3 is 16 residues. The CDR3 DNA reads TGTGCCAGTAGTATTCAATTCACAGGGGCTAACTATGGCTACACCTTC. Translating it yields CASSIQFTGANYGYTF. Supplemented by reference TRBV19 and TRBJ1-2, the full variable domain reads DGGITQSPKYLFRKEGQNVTLSCEQNLNHDAMYWYRQDPGQGLRLIYYSQIVNDFQKGDIAEGYSVSREKKESFPLTVTSAQKNPTAFYLCASSIQFTGANYGYTFGSGTRLTVV.

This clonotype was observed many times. CDR3 amino acids: CASSTGVAGGSYEQYF. For the CDR3, the DNA is TGTGCCAGCAGTACTGGCGTGGCCGGGGGGTCCTACGAGCAGTACTTC. The rearrangement joins TRBV6-1 to TRBJ2-7; 7 bases agree with TRBD2. The V segment lost 5 bases and the J segment 1 base; nucleotides outside the gene matches: 11. The CDR3 sequence is 16 residues long. Per germline, CDR1 MNHNS and CDR2 SASEGT.

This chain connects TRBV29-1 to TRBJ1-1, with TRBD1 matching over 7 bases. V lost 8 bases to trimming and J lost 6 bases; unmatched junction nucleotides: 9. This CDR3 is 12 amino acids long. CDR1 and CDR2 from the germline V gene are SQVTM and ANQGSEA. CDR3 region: CSRSDRVSEAFF. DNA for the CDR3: TGCAGCAGGAGTGACAGGGTCTCTGAAGCTTTCTTT.

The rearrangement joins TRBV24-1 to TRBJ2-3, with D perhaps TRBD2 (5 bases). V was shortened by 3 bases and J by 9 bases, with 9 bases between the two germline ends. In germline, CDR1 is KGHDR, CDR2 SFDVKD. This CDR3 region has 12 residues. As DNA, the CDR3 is TGTGCCACCAGTGATCCGGGGTGGACGCAGTATTTT. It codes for CATSDPGWTQYF.

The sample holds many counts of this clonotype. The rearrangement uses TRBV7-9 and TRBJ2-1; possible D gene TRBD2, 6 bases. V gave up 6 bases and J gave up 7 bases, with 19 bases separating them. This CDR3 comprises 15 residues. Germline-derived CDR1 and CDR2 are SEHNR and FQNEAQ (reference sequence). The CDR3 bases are TGTGCCAGCAGACTTGCGGGCGGGAAAGCGAATGAGCAGTTCTTC. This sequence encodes CASRLAGGKANEQFF.

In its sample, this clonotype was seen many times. The CDR3 DNA reads TGTGCCAGCAGTGATCCCCGGCAGCCCCAGCATTTT. Residues: CASSDPRQPQHF. V and J are TRBV2 and TRBJ1-5, with D unresolved. The CDR3 loop spans 12 amino acids. From germline, CDR1 is SNHLY and CDR2 FYNNEI. The V and J ends lost 3 bases and 7 bases respectively, with 7 bases between them.

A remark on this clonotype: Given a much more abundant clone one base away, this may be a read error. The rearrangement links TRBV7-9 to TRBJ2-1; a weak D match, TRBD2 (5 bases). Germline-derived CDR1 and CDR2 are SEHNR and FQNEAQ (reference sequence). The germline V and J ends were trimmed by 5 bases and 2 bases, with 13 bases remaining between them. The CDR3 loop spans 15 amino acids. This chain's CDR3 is CASSVAGIPYNEQFF. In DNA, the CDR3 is TGTGCCAGCAGCGTCGCCGGGATCCCCTACAATGAGCAGTTCTTC.

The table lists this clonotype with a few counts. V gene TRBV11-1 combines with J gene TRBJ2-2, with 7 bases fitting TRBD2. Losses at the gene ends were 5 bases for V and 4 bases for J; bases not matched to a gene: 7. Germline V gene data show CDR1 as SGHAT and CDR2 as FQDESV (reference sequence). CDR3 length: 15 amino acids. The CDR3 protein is CASSPWGRATGELFF. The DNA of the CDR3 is TGTGCCAGCAGCCCATGGGGGAGGGCCACCGGGGAGCTGTTTTTT.

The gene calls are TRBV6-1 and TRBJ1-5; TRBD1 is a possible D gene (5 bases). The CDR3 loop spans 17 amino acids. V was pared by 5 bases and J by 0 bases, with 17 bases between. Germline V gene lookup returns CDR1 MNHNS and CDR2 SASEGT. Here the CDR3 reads CASSSAQVSYSNQPQHF. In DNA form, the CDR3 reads TGTGCCAGCAGTTCCGCACAGGTCTCCTATAGCAATCAGCCCCAGCATTTT.